The 22 T cell receptor beta chains listed next were all sequenced from one sample in a study of blood T cell repertoires in COVID-19. Only in-frame clones appear in the TCRdb table, and some are missing; sequencing was by immunoSEQ multiplex PCR. The profile covers about 120,000 clones, with 75% to 90% appearing a single time and approximately 0.75% taken by the ten largest. The specimen sequenced was peripheral blood. These receptors came from a woman between 65 and 79 years old with acute or convalescent COVID-19.

This chain joins TRBV6-5 and TRBJ2-7; 9 bases are shared with TRBD2. The J segment lost 3 bases and the V segment lost 6 bases, leaving 9 bases of the junction unmatched. The CDR3 consists of 15 residues. Germline CDR1 reads MNHEY; CDR2 reads SVGAGI. CDR3 nucleotide sequence: TGTGCCAGCAGAGCACAGCGGGGGGCCGACTACGAGCAGTACTTC. It specifies CASRAQRGADYEQYF.

The chain joins TRBV3-1 (or the pseudogene TRBV3-2) to TRBJ1-2, with D possibly TRBD1 on 6 matching bases. The V gene's germline CDR1 is LGHDT and CDR2 YNNKEL (reference sequence). Between the trimmed V and J ends, which lost 0 bases and 2 bases, there was a span of 13 bases. The CDR3 contains 16 residues. This CDR3 is CASSQDLHRENYGYTF. The DNA for the CDR3 is TGTGCCAGCAGCCAAGACCTCCACAGGGAGAACTATGGCTACACCTTC.

Points on this clone: This sample includes further DNA sequences coding for the same CDR3. The genes are TRBV5-1 and TRBJ2-1, with D perhaps TRBD1 (6 bases). Trimming pared 3 bases from V and 6 bases from J, leaving 13 bases between. The CDR3 has 14 amino acids. Germline assignment: CDR1 SGHRS and CDR2 YFSETQ. Here the CDR3 reads CASSSGTGTNEQFF. DNA for the CDR3: TGCGCCAGCAGCTCGGGAACAGGGACCAATGAGCAGTTCTTC.

The V gene is TRBV3-1 (or the pseudogene TRBV3-2), the J gene TRBJ2-7, with D possibly matching TRBD2 (6 bases). The CDR3 is made up of 15 amino acids. V lost 5 bases, J lost 3 bases, and 17 bases lay in between. From germline, CDR1 is LGHDT and CDR2 YNNKEL (reference sequence). The CDR3 protein is CASSAGPGGHYEQYF. The CDR3 region has the DNA TGTGCCAGCAGCGCCGGCCCCGGGGGTCACTACGAGCAGTACTTC.

The gene calls are TRBV7-3 and TRBJ2-5, with TRBD2 matching 7 bases. Germline lookup yields CDR1 SGHTA and CDR2 FQGTGA. J lost 7 bases, V lost 1 base, and 6 bases had no gene match. This CDR3 is built from 14 residues. The CDR3: CASSLSSTGGTQYF. In DNA form, the CDR3 reads TGTGCCAGCAGCTTAAGTAGTACGGGAGGGACCCAGTACTTC.

This clone was seen a single time. The chain joins TRBV6-4 to TRBJ2-5; 12 nucleotides align to TRBD2. With V trimmed by 5 bases and J by 2 bases, 6 bases remained unmatched. The CDR3 is made up of 16 amino acids. The germline gives CDR1 MRHNA, CDR2 SNTAGT. Written as DNA, the CDR3 is TGTGCCAGCAGTCGACTAGCGGGAGCAGGGCAAGAGACCCAGTACTTC. Its translation: CASSRLAGAGQETQYF.

The V gene is TRBV4-1, the J gene TRBJ1-2; no clear D gene. Germline lookup yields CDR1 MGHRA and CDR2 YSYEKL. There are 14 residues in the CDR3. The V gene lost 2 bases and the J gene lost 8 bases, with 15 bases spanning the gap. The CDR3 sequence: CASSQPTIRRGYTF. The CDR3, as DNA: TGCGCCAGCAGCCAACCCACGATCAGGAGGGGCTACACCTTC.

In DNA, the CDR3 is TGTGCCAGCAGCTTTACGGGAGATGAAAAACTGTTTTTT. Its translation: CASSFTGDEKLFF. This sequence joins TRBV5-5 and TRBJ1-4; D ambiguous. This CDR3 is built from 13 residues. The V gene's germline CDR1 is SGHKS and CDR2 YYEKEE (reference sequence). With 2 bases removed from V and 6 bases from J, the gap between germline ends came to 8 bases.

The V call is TRBV5-1, the J call TRBJ2-5, with D tentatively TRBD1 (6 bases). CDR1 is SGHRS, CDR2 YFSETQ, per germline. This CDR3 has 16 amino acids. Trimming cost V 3 bases and J 2 bases, with 17 bases left between them. CDR3: CASSSSSKGEQETQYF. DNA of the CDR3: TGCGCCAGCAGCTCATCTAGCAAGGGGGAGCAAGAGACCCAGTACTTC.

V and J are TRBV18 and TRBJ1-1; possibly TRBD1 for D (5 bases). The germline CDR1 and CDR2 sequences are KGHSH and LQKENI. There are 11 residues in the CDR3. Trimming cost V 3 bases and J 11 bases, with 10 bases left between them. CDR3 sequence reads: CASSPGGVAFF. CDR3 nucleotide sequence: TGTGCCAGCTCACCGGGAGGGGTGGCTTTCTTT.

The table lists this clone with a count of one. The CDR3, as DNA: TGTGCCAGCAGTGAAGCGCAGGGGGACAGGGTCTATGGCTACACCTTC. Translating gives CASSEAQGDRVYGYTF. This chain connects TRBV6-1 to TRBJ1-2, with TRBD1 identical over 9 bases. The CDR3 length is 16 residues. Germline values: CDR1 MNHNS, CDR2 SASEGT. Losses at the gene ends were 0 bases for V and 4 bases for J; bases not matched to a gene: 6.

The chain uses TRBV27 and TRBJ1-6; TRBD1 aligns across 7 bases. This CDR3 region has 14 residues. CDR1 and CDR2 from the germline V gene are MNHEY and SMNVEV (reference sequence). V gave up 6 bases and J gave up 9 bases; unmatched junction bases: 8. The DNA of the CDR3 is TGTGCCAGCAGGTACAGGGGAGGCACTTCACCCCTCCACTTT. Protein sequence: CASRYRGGTSPLHF.

V usage is TRBV12-3 or TRBV12-4 and J usage is TRBJ2-1; no firm D call. The V gene lost 2 bases and the J gene lost 6 bases, with 8 bases spanning the gap. This CDR3 spans 13 amino acids. The CDR3 is CASSLKPPNEQFF. CDR3 sequence (DNA): TGTGCCAGCAGTTTAAAGCCCCCCAATGAGCAGTTCTTC.

The chain joins TRBV28 to TRBJ1-3; D is possibly TRBD1 (6 bases). Germline V gene lookup returns CDR1 MDHEN and CDR2 SYDVKM. With 6 bases removed from V and 4 bases from J, the gap between germline ends came to 16 bases. This CDR3 has 15 residues. The CDR3 sequence: CASSPQGISGNTIYF. DNA for the CDR3: TGTGCCAGCAGCCCACAGGGTATCTCGGGAAACACCATATATTTT. Drawing the rest from reference TRBV28 and TRBJ1-3, the complete variable domain is DVKVTQSSRYLVKRTGEKVFLECVQDMDHENMFWYRQDPGLGLRLIYFSYDVKMKEKGDIPEGYSVSREKKERFSLILESASTNQTSMYLCASSPQGISGNTIYFGEGSWLTVV.

V is TRBV6-5 and J is TRBJ1-1; D may be TRBD1 (5 bases). This CDR3 is built from 14 residues. The V end lost 2 bases, the J end lost 2 bases, and 9 bases lay between the germline ends. In germline, CDR1 is MNHEY, CDR2 SVGAGI. CDR3 DNA sequence: TGTGCCAGCAGTTACCTCAGGGCTAACACTGAAGCTTTCTTT. Its translation is CASSYLRANTEAFF.

The genes are TRBV6-1 and TRBJ1-2; D ambiguous. Trimming took 2 bases from V and 5 from J, leaving 9 bases between them. The CDR3 is 13 amino acids. In germline, CDR1 is MNHNS, CDR2 SASEGT. CDR3 region: CASSENSFYGYTF. The CDR3 DNA follows: TGTGCCAGCAGTGAAAACAGCTTTTATGGCTACACCTTC.

The chain carries TRBV19 and TRBJ2-7, with TRBD2 as a possible D gene (7 bases). The CDR3 covers 12 residues. The germline V and J ends were trimmed by 7 bases and 9 bases, with 16 bases remaining between them. Germline V gene data show CDR1 as LNHDA and CDR2 as SQIVND (reference sequence). The CDR3 region is CASNAGEGGQYF. The CDR3 region has the DNA TGTGCCAGTAACGCAGGGGAGGGCGGGCAGTACTTC.

The chain uses TRBV6-6 and TRBJ2-2, with TRBD2 matching 9 bases. The germline V gene encodes CDR1 MNHNY and CDR2 SVGAGI (reference sequence). The CDR3 spans 16 residues. The V gene end was trimmed by 7 bases and the J gene end by 6 bases; junction bases not matched to a gene: 12. The CDR3 DNA sequence: TGTGCCAGCACCGTAGCGGTGGCGGGGGGGCCCGGGGAGCTGTTTTTT. Its protein is CASTVAVAGGPGELFF.

CDR3 nucleotide sequence: TGTGCCAGCAGCTTAGACTACGTTACAGATACGCAGTATTTT. It codes for CASSLDYVTDTQYF. J is TRBJ2-3 and V is TRBV5-4; perhaps TRBD2 as D (5 bases). Germline V lookup: CDR1 SGHNT, CDR2 YYREEE (reference sequence). The CDR3 has 14 amino acids. V was cut by 2 bases and J by 3 bases, with 10 bases left in between.

This chain uses TRBV20-1 with TRBJ2-7, with a weak D call TRBD2 (7 bases). From germline, CDR1 is DFQATT and CDR2 SNEGSKA (reference sequence). The CDR3 sequence is 11 residues long. Deletions cut 4 bases from V and 7 bases from J, with 11 bases between. CDR3: CSATRGGEQYF. CDR3 DNA: TGCAGTGCTACTAGGGGGGGAGAGCAGTACTTC.

The V and J genes are TRBV7-2 and TRBJ2-7; 15 bases align to TRBD2. This CDR3 spans 16 amino acids. CDR1 and CDR2 from the germline V gene are SGHTA and FQGNSA. The ends lost 2 bases at V and 6 bases at J; junction bases unmatched: 5. The CDR3 DNA reads TGTGCCAGCAGCTTATCAGGACTAGCGGGGGGGCCCGAGCAGTACTTC. Amino acid sequence: CASSLSGLAGGPEQYF.

The chain is built from TRBV3-1 (or the pseudogene TRBV3-2) and TRBJ1-4; perhaps TRBD1 as D (5 bases). The CDR3 consists of 15 residues. The V gene's germline CDR1 is LGHDT and CDR2 YNNKEL (reference sequence). V was shortened by 3 bases and J by 8 bases, with 16 bases between the two germline ends. Here the CDR3 reads CASSQGAGFGEKLFF. The CDR3 DNA reads as TGTGCCAGCAGCCAGGGCGCAGGGTTTGGGGAAAAACTGTTTTTT.